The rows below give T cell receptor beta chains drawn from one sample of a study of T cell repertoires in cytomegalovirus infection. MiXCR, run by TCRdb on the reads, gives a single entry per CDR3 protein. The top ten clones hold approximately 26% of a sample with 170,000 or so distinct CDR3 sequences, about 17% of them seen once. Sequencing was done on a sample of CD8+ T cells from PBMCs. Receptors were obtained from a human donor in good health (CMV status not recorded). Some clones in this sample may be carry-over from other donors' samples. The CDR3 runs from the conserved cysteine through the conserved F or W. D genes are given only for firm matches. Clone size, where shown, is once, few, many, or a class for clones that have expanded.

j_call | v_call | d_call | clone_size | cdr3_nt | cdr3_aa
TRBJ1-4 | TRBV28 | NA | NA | TGTGCCGCTCCAGCAAACGAAGGACGGTTTGAGGAGGAACTGTTTTTT | CAAPANEGRFEEELFF
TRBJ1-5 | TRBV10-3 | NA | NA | TGTGCCATCAGTGAGAATGGGGGCGGGAGACAGCCCCAGCATTTT | CAISENGGGRQPQHF
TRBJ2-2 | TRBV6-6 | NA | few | TGTGCCAGCAGTTACTCGATCACAGGACGTAACGGGGAGCTGTTTTTT | CASSYSITGRNGELFF
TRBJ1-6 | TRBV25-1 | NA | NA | TGTGCCAGCAGTGATGTTAGCTCCTATAATTCACCCCTCCACTTT | CASSDVSSYNSPLHF
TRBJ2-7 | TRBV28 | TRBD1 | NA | TGTGCCAGCAGTTTGGACAGGACACACGAGCAGTACTTC | CASSLDRTHEQYF
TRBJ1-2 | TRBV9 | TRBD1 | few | TGTGCCAGCAGCCCGAGGACAGGGGGCGGCTATGGCTACACCTTC | CASSPRTGGGYGYTF
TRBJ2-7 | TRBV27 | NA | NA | TGTGCCAGCAGTTCCCGGGACGTCGGGTGGGACGAGCAGTACTTC | CASSSRDVGWDEQYF
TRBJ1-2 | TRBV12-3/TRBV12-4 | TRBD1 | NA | TGTGCCAGCAGTTCCCTTGGGACAGCTTATGGCTACACCTTC | CASSSLGTAYGYTF
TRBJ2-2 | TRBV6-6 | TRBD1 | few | TGTGCCAGCAGCCCGACAGGGGACCGTGGCGGGGAGCTGTTTTTT | CASSPTGDRGGELFF
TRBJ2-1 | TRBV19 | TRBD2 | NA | TGTGCCAGTATGGCTAGCGGATACAATGAGCAGTTCTTC | CASMASGYNEQFF
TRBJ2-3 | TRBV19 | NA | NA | TGTGCCACCAGTTGGGGAGTAGCAGATACGCAGTATTTT | CATSWGVADTQYF
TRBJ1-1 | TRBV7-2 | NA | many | TGTGCCAGCAGCCCTCGAACGACTGAAGCTTTCTTT | CASSPRTTEAFF
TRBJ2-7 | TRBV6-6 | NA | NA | TGTGCCAGCAGTTACTCAGCCCCCTACGAGCAGTACTTC | CASSYSAPYEQYF
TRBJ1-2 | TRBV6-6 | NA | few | TGTGCCAGCAGTTACCCAGGGGTCCCTAACTATGGCTACACCTTC | CASSYPGVPNYGYTF
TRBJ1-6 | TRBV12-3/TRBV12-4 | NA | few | TGTGCCAGCAGTTCCCAGGTCGGGTCCCTCCACTTT | CASSSQVGSLHF
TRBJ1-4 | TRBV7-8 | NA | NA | TGTGCCACCTGGGGGGGGAGAAAACTGTTTTTT | CATWGGRKLFF
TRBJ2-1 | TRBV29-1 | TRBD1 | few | TGCAGCGTTGCTAGGACAGGCGCCGTTAATGAGCAGTTCTTC | CSVARTGAVNEQFF
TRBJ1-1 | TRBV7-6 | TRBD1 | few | TGTGCCAGCAGCTTAGGGGACAGGCCCTACACTGAAGCTTTCTTT | CASSLGDRPYTEAFF
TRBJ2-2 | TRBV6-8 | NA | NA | TGTGCCAGCAGTTACATGGCAGATAACACCGGGGAGCTGTTTTTT | CASSYMADNTGELFF
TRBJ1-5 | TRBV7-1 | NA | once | TGTGCCAGCAGCTCAGCCGCTATCAGCAATCAGCCCCAGCATTTT | CASSSAAISNQPQHF
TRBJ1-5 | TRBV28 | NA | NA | TGTGCCAGCAGTTTTGCAGGACTTGACGGCAATCAGCCCCAGCATTTT | CASSFAGLDGNQPQHF
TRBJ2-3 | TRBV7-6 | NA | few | TGTGCCAGCAGCTTTAGAGCGGTCGCCCTAGGTACAGATACGCAGTATTTT | CASSFRAVALGTDTQYF
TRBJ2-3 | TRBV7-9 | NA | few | TGTGCCAGCAGCCCTCGGGCCAGGGCCACTACAGATACGCAGTATTTT | CASSPRARATTDTQYF